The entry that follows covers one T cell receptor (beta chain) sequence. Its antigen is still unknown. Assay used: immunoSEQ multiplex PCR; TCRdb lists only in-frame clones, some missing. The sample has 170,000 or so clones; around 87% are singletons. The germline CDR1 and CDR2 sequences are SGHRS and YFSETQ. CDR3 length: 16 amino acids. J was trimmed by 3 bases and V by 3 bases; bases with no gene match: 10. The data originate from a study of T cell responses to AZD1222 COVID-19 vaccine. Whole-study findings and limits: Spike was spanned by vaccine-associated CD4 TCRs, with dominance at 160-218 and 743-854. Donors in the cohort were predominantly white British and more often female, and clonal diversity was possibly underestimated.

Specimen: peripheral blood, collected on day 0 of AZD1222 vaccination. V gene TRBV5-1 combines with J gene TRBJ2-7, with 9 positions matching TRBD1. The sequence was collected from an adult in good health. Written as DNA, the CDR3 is TGCGCCAGCAGCTGGAGCCCGGGACAGGGTGGCTACGAGCAGTACTTC. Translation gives CASSWSPGQGGYEQYF. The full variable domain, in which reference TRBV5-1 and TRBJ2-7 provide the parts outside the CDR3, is KAGVTQTPRYLIKTRGQQVTLSCSPISGHRSVSWYQQTPGQGLQFLFEYFSETQRNKGNFPGRFSGRQFSNSRSEMNVSTLELGDSALYLCASSWSPGQGGYEQYFGPGTRLTVT.